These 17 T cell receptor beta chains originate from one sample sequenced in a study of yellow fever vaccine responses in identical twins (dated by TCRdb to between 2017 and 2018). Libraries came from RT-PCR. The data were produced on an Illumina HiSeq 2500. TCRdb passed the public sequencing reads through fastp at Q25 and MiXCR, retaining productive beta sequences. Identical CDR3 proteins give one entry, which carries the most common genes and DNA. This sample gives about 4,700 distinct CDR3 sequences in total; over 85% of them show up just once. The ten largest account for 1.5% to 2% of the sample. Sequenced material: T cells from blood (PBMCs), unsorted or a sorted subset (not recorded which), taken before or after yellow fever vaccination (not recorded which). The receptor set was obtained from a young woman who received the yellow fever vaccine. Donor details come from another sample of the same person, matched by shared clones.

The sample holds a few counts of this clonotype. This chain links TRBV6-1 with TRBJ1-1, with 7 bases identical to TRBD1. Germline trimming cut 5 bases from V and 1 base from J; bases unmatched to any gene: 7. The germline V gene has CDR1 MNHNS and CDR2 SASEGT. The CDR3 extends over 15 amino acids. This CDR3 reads CASSIKTGTNTEAFF. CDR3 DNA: TGTGCCAGCAGTATCAAGACAGGGACGAACACTGAAGCTTTCTTT.

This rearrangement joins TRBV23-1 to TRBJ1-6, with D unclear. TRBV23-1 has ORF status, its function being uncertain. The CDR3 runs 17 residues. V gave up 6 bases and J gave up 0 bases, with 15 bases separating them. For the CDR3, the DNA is TGCGCCAGCAGAGGACTGGGCTATAGCTCCTATAATTCACCCCTCCACTTT. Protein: CASRGLGYSSYNSPLHF.

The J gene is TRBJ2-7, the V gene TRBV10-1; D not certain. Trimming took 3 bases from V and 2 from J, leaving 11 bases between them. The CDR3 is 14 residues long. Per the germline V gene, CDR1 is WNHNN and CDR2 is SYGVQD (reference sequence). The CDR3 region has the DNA TGCGCCAGCAGTGATAACCGGCAGGCCTACGAGCAGTACTTC. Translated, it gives CASSDNRQAYEQYF.

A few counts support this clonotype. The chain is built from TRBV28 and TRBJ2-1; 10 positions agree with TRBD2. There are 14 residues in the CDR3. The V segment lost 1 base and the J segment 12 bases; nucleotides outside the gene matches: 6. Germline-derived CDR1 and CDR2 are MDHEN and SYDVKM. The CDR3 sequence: CASSLLLAGVGQFF. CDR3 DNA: TGTGCCAGCAGTTTATTGCTAGCGGGAGTAGGGCAGTTCTTC.

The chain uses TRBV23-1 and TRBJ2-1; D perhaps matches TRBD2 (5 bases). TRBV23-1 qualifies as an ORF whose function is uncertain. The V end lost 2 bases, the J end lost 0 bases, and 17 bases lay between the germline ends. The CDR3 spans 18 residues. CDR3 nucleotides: TGCGCCAGCAGTCAAAACCCAGGCGAGCGGAGCTCCTACAATGAGCAGTTCTTC. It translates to CASSQNPGERSSYNEQFF.

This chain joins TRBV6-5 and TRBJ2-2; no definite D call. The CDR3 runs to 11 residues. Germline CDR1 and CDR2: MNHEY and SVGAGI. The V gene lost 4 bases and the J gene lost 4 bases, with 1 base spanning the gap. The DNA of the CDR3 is TGTGCCAGCAGTTCCACCGGGGAGCTGTTTTTT. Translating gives CASSSTGELFF.

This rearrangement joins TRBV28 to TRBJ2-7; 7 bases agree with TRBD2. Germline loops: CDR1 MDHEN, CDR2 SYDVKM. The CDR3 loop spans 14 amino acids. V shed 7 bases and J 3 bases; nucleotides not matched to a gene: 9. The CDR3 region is CASTASGKLYEQYF. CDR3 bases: TGTGCCAGCACGGCTAGCGGAAAACTCTACGAGCAGTACTTC.

The CDR3 bases are TGTGCCAGCAGCCAAACGACACCCTCCTACGAGCAGTACTTC. Translated: CASSQTTPSYEQYF. This rearrangement joins TRBV14 to TRBJ2-7; D is undetermined. Germline V CDR1 and CDR2: SGHDN, FVKESK. The CDR3 consists of 14 residues. The ends were cut back, 2 bases at V and 0 bases at J, with 8 bases in the middle.

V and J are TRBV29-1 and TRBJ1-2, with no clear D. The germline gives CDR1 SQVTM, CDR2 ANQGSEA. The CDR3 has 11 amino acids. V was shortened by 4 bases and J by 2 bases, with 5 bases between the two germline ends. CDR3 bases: TGCAGCGTTGTGGTAAACTATGGCTACACCTTC. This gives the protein CSVVVNYGYTF.

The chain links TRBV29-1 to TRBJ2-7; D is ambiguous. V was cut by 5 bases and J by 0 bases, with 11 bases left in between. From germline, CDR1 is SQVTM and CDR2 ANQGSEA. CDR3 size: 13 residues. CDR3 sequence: CSVRSGNSYEQYF. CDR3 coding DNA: TGCAGCGTTCGATCGGGCAACTCCTACGAGCAGTACTTC.

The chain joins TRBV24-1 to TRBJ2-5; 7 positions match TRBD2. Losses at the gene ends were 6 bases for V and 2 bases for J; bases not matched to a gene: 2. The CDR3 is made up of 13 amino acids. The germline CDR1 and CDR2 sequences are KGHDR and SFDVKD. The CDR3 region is CATSHGGQETQYF. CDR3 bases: TGTGCCACCAGTCACGGGGGGCAAGAGACCCAGTACTTC.

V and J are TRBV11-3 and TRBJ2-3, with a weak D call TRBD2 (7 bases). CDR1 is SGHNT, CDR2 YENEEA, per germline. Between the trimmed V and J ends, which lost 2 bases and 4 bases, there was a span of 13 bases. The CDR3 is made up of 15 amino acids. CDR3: CASSLLGGGPDTQYF. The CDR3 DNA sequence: TGTGCCAGCAGCTTACTAGGGGGGGGTCCAGATACGCAGTATTTT.

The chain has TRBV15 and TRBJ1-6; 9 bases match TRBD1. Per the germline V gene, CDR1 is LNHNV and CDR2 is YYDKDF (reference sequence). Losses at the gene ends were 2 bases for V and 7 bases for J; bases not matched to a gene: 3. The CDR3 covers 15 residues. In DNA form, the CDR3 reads TGTGCCACCAGCAGACAACAGGGGGCGAATTCACCCCTCCACTTT. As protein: CATSRQQGANSPLHF.

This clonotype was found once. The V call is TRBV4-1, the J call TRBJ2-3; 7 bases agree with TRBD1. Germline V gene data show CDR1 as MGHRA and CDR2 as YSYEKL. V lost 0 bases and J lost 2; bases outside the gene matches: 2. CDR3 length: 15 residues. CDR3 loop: CASSQEDRDTDTQYF. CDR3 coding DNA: TGCGCCAGCAGCCAAGAAGACAGGGACACAGATACGCAGTATTTT.

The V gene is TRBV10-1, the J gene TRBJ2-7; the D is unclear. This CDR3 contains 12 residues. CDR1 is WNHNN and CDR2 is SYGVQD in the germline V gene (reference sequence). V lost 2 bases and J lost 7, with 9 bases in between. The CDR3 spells CASSEGVREQYF. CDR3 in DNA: TGCGCCAGCAGTGAGGGAGTGAGGGAGCAGTACTTC.

CDR3 sequence (DNA): TGTGCCAGCAGTTTTAGCGGGAGTATCAACGAGCAGTACTTC. It yields the protein CASSFSGSINEQYF. The chain recombines TRBV12-3 or TRBV12-4 with TRBJ2-7; TRBD2 aligns across 9 bases. J was trimmed by 5 bases and V by 3 bases; bases with no gene match: 5. The CDR3 covers 14 residues.

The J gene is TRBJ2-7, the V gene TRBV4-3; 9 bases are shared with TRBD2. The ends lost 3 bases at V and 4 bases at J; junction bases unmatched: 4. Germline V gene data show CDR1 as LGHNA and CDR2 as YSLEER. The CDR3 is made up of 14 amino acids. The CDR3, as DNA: TGCGCCAGCAGCCATGGACTAGCGTTATACGAGCAGTACTTC. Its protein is CASSHGLALYEQYF.